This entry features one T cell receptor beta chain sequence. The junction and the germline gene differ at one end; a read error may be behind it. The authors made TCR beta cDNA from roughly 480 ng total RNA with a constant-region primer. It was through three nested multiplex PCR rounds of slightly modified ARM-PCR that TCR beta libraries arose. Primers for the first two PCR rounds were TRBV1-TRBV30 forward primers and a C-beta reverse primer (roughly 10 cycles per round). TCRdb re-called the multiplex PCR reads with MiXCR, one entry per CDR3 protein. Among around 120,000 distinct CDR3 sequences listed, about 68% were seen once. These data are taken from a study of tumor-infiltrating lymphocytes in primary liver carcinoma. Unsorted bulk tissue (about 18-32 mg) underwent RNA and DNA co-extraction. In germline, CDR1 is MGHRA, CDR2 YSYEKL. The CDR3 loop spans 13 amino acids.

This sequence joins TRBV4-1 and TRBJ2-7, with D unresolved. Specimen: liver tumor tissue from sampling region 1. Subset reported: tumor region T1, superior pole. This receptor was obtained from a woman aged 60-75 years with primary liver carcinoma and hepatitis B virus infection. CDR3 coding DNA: TGCGCCAACAGCCAAGGTCCACCCTACGAGCACTACTTC. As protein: CANSQGPPYEHYF.